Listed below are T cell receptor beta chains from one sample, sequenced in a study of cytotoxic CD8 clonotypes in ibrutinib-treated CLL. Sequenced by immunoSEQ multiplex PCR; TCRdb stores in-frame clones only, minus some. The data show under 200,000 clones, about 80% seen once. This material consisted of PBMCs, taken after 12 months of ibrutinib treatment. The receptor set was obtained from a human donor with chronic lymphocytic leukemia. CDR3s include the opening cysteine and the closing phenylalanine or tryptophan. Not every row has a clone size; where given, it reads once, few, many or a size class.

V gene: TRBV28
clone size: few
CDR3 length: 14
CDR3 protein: CASSLISGVYEQYF

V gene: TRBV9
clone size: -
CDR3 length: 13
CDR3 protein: CASSEEQGSEQYF

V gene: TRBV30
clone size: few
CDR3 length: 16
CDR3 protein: CAWSSGRELANYGYTF

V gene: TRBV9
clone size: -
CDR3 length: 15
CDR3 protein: CASSGSISMNTEAFF

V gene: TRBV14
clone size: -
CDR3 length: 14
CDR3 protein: CASSQELLRGEAFF

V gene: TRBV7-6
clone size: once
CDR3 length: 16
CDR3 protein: CASSPGRAGVSYEQYF

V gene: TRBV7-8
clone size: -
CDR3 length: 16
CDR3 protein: CASSQPGTGTKSEQFF

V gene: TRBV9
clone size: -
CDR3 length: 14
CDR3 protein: CASSPSGGDGTRFF

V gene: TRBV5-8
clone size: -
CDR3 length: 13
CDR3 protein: CASSLPPRLGYTF

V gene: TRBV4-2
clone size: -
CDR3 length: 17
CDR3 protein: CASSQSRSGGGHNEQFF